This is a list of T cell receptor beta chains from one sample in a study of blood T cell repertoires in COVID-19. Here immunoSEQ multiplex PCR was the method, and the copy in TCRdb shows in-frame clones only, minus some. The repertoire holds about 100,000 clones, with approximately 90% as singletons. Sequences were obtained from peripheral blood. The receptors were sampled from a man aged 50-60 years with acute or convalescent COVID-19. CDR3s include the opening cysteine and the closing phenylalanine or tryptophan. The D gene is left open where the match is weak. The size field is filled for only some rows; it gives once, few, many or a size class.

v_gene	d_gene	abundance	j_gene	CDR3nt	CDR3aa
TRBV7-2	.	.	TRBJ2-3	TGTGCCAGCAGTAGCGGAGACACAGATACGCAGTATTTT	CASSSGDTDTQYF
TRBV10-2	.	.	TRBJ1-1	TGCGCCAGCTGGCAGGAGAACGACAGACGAAACACTGAAGCTTTCTTT	CASWQENDRRNTEAFF
TRBV12-5	.	.	TRBJ2-2	TGTGCTAGTGGGCGCGGGGTCCCCGGGGAGCTGTTTTTT	CASGRGVPGELFF
TRBV5-4	TRBD2	.	TRBJ2-7	TGTGCCAGCAGCGCGTCACTAGCGGGAGGGTACGAGCAGTACTTC	CASSASLAGGYEQYF
TRBV7-9	TRBD1	.	TRBJ2-7	TGTGCCAGCAGCTTAGCCAGGGGGCTAAACGAGCAGTACTTC	CASSLARGLNEQYF
TRBV5-1	.	.	TRBJ2-3	TGCGCCAGCCAGATGGCGGGAAGAGGTCGCACAGATACGCAGTATTTT	CASQMAGRGRTDTQYF
TRBV6-1	TRBD1	.	TRBJ1-3	TGTGCCAGCAGTGTAGGACAGGGGGCCTCTGGAAACACCATATATTTT	CASSVGQGASGNTIYF
TRBV27	.	.	TRBJ2-3	TGTGCCAGCAGTTTAGTGGGAGGTCTGCCAGATACGCAGTATTTT	CASSLVGGLPDTQYF
TRBV24-1	TRBD2	few	TRBJ2-1	TGTGCCACCAGTGATGGGGCGGGAGGAATCTACAATGAGCAGTTCTTC	CATSDGAGGIYNEQFF
TRBV5-6	TRBD1	.	TRBJ1-2	TGTGCCAGCAGCCCCCCGGACAGGGACTATGGCTACACCTTC	CASSPPDRDYGYTF
TRBV9	TRBD1	.	TRBJ1-1	TGTGCCAGCAGCGGATCGGACAGGGTTACTGAAGCTTTCTTT	CASSGSDRVTEAFF
TRBV11-3	.	.	TRBJ2-3	TGTGCCAGCAGCTGGGGCGGAAGCACAGATACGCAGTATTTT	CASSWGGSTDTQYF
TRBV29-1	.	.	TRBJ1-3	TGCAGCGTTGTCTCAGGGGAATCCTCTGGAAACACCATATATTTT	CSVVSGESSGNTIYF
TRBV5-1	.	.	TRBJ2-1	TGCGCCAGCAGCCTAACTAGCAGCAATGAGCAGTTCTTC	CASSLTSSNEQFF
TRBV27	TRBD2	.	TRBJ2-4	TGTGCCAGCAGTTCCCCTAGCGGGAGTGGCAAAAACATTCAGTACTTC	CASSSPSGSGKNIQYF
TRBV5-1	.	.	TRBJ2-2	TGCGCCAGCAGCTCGAGCCCGAGCGGGACTCGCGGGGGCCTGCGGGGGAGCACCGGGGAGCTGTTTTTT	CASSSSPSGTRGGLRGSTGELFF
TRBV4-3	TRBD2	once	TRBJ2-3	TGCGCCAGCAGCCAAGACCCGGGAGGTTCCACAGATACGCAGTATTTT	CASSQDPGGSTDTQYF
TRBV19	.	.	TRBJ1-6	TGTGCCAGTAGTCGCCGACAGACGTCGAATTCACCCCTCCACTTT	CASSRRQTSNSPLHF
TRBV16	.	.	TRBJ1-2	TGTGCCAGCACCGATCCCAGGGGTGACTACACCTTC	CASTDPRGDYTF
TRBV19	TRBD1	.	TRBJ1-5	TGTGCCAGTAGTACCCAGGACAGGACCGGGCAGCCCCAGCATTTT	CASSTQDRTGQPQHF
TRBV3-1/TRBV3-2	TRBD1	.	TRBJ1-3	TGTGCCAGCAGCGCCCGGGACAGGTCTGGAAACACCATATATTTT	CASSARDRSGNTIYF
TRBV24-1	TRBD1	.	TRBJ1-3	TGTGCCACCAGTGACCGAGGGGGCGGAAACACCATATATTTT	CATSDRGGGNTIYF
TRBV5-6	.	.	TRBJ1-2	TGTGCCAGCAGCTTGGTGGGGGGTGGTAACTATGGCTACACCTTC	CASSLVGGGNYGYTF
TRBV7-2	TRBD1	.	TRBJ1-3	TGTGCCAGCAGCCAGGGACAGCCGGGAAACACCATATATTTT	CASSQGQPGNTIYF
TRBV7-8	.	.	TRBJ1-5	TGTGCCAGCAGCTCGTTACCGGGACTCCCAGGAGGACAGCCCCAGCATTTT	CASSSLPGLPGGQPQHF
TRBV24-1	TRBD2	.	TRBJ2-2	TGTGCCACCAGTGAGAGGACTAGCGGGTCGAACACCGGGGAGCTGTTTTTT	CATSERTSGSNTGELFF
TRBV6-2/TRBV6-3	.	.	TRBJ1-1	TGTGCCAGCAGTTACTCGACGGGGTTTGAAGCTTTCTTT	CASSYSTGFEAFF
TRBV6-5	TRBD1	once	TRBJ2-7	TGTGCCAGCAGTTACTCTACGGGACAGGGGGCCTACGAGCAGTACTTC	CASSYSTGQGAYEQYF
TRBV18	.	.	TRBJ2-2	TGTGCCAGCTCACCACTCGGCGGGACCGGGGAGCTGTTTTTT	CASSPLGGTGELFF